Each of the 32 T cell receptor beta chains below was sequenced from the same sample in a study of beta chain features in type 1 diabetes (dated by TCRdb to between 2017 and 2018). General findings and caveats noted by the study authors: A moderate but significant shortening of TCRB CDR3 length was observed in type 1 diabetes patients in all four CD4+ subsets.

The receptor library was made with the immunoSEQ multiplex PCR assay. All of the isolated RNA was reverse transcribed with the High Capacity cDNA Reverse Transcription Kit, so expressed TCRB transcripts were sequenced. TCRdb limited this immuneACCESS table to in-frame rearrangements with V and J called. A share of clones is missing; checked studies link under half to unresolved V genes, and the rest is unexplained. The sample table records about 230,000 clones; 16% of these occur just once. The ten biggest clones cover approximately 0.086% of the sample. These receptors have no known antigen. The sequenced material came from naive CD4+ T cells from blood. The cell subset or site tag for this specimen amounts to: true naive CD4+ T cells. These receptors were collected from a young man with type 1 diabetes.

V and J are TRBV4-1 and TRBJ1-2, with 7 bases identical to TRBD1. With V trimmed by 3 bases and J by 8 bases, 6 bases remained unmatched. CDR3 size: 13 residues. CDR1 is MGHRA, CDR2 YSYEKL, per germline. CDR3 in amino acids: CASSQPTGRGYTF. CDR3 nucleotides: TGCGCCAGCAGCCAGCCGACAGGGAGAGGCTACACCTTC.

The table lists this clone with a few counts. The rearrangement links TRBV7-2 to TRBJ2-2; TRBD1 aligns across 8 bases. CDR3 length equals 14 residues. The junction had 6 bases not matched to a gene; V was cut back by 5 bases and J by 7 bases. CDR1 and CDR2 from the germline V gene are SGHTA and FQGNSA. The CDR3 nucleotides are TGTGCCAGCAGCCAGGACAGGGCCTACGGGGAGCTGTTTTTT. This translates into CASSQDRAYGELFF.

The chain couples TRBV7-6 to TRBJ2-1, with TRBD2 matching over 8 bases. Germline CDR1 is SGHVS and CDR2 is FNYEAQ. J gave up 1 base and V 5 bases, and 13 bases lay outside the gene matches. The CDR3 contains 18 residues. The CDR3 loop is CASSPRGSGKPSYNEQFF. In DNA, the CDR3 is TGTGCCAGCAGCCCCCGGGGTAGCGGGAAACCTTCCTACAATGAGCAGTTCTTC.

This clone showed up just a few times. CDR3 region: CASSEPFGRRNTGELFF. CDR3 DNA: TGTGCCAGCAGTGAACCCTTTGGGCGGAGGAACACCGGGGAGCTGTTTTTT. The chain couples TRBV25-1 to TRBJ2-2; D is unclear. With 2 bases removed from V and 1 base from J, the gap between germline ends came to 14 bases. The CDR3 runs 17 residues. Germline V gene lookup returns CDR1 MGHDK and CDR2 SYGVNS.

This rearrangement joins TRBV29-1 to TRBJ1-5; 7 positions match TRBD1. The CDR3 covers 13 residues. V shed 4 bases and J 3 bases; nucleotides not matched to a gene: 3. Germline V gene data show CDR1 as SQVTM and CDR2 as ANQGSEA. The CDR3 nucleotides are TGCAGCGTTGGGGGACAGAACAATCAGCCCCAGCATTTT. Protein: CSVGGQNNQPQHF.

This clone has only a few counts. This sequence joins TRBV14 and TRBJ2-2, with 7 nucleotides matching TRBD2. CDR1 is SGHDN, CDR2 FVKESK, per germline. V dropped 1 base and J dropped 6; count of bases not matched to a gene: 5. This CDR3 is 15 amino acids long. For the CDR3, the DNA is TGTGCCAGCAGCCAAGTGACGGGAGGACCCGGGGAGCTGTTTTTT. Residues: CASSQVTGGPGELFF.

The CDR3 region has the DNA TGTGCCACCAGCAGAGATGGCCGGGGTGAAGCTTTCTTT. This encodes CATSRDGRGEAFF. This chain links TRBV15 with TRBJ1-1; D is ambiguous. CDR1 and CDR2 from the germline V gene are LNHNV and YYDKDF (reference sequence). The CDR3 totals 13 residues. V was pared by 0 bases and J by 7 bases, with 9 bases between.

The J gene is TRBJ2-3, the V gene TRBV29-1; D may be TRBD2 (5 bases). This CDR3 contains 14 residues. Trimming shortened V by 1 base and J by 4 bases, and 12 bases separated the two germline ends. Germline V CDR1 and CDR2: SQVTM, ANQGSEA. The CDR3, as DNA: TGCAGCGTTGAAGGCGGGCAGAAGCCAGATACGCAGTATTTT. Translated: CSVEGGQKPDTQYF.

The rearrangement links TRBV30 to TRBJ2-2; unclear D gene. This CDR3 has 14 amino acids. Germline V gives CDR1 GTSNPN, CDR2 SVGIG (reference sequence). V was trimmed by 8 bases and J by 2 bases, leaving 15 bases between them. CDR3 region: CAGLMRLNTGELFF. CDR3 DNA: TGTGCCGGGCTGATGAGGCTTAACACCGGGGAGCTGTTTTTT. The complete variable domain, with remaining parts taken from reference TRBV30 and TRBJ2-2, reads SQTIHQWPATLVQPVGSPLSLECTVEGTSNPNLYWYRQAAGRGLQLLFYSVGIGQISSEVPQNLSASRPQDRQFILSSKKLLLSDSGFYLCAGLMRLNTGELFFGEGSRLTVL.

The CDR3 DNA reads TGTGCCAGCAGCTTAAACAGGGGAGGTTACGAGCAGTACTTC. Translation: CASSLNRGGYEQYF. V is TRBV7-2 and J is TRBJ2-7; D might be TRBD1 (7 bases). The CDR3 runs 14 residues. Trimming cost V 2 bases and J 4 bases, with 12 bases left between them. Germline loops: CDR1 SGHTA, CDR2 FQGNSA.

In this sample, this clone turned up a few times. This chain joins TRBV30 and TRBJ2-1, with D possibly being TRBD1 (5 bases). Germline V CDR1 and CDR2: GTSNPN, SVGIG (reference sequence). Trimming removed 0 bases at V and 8 bases at J, with 17 bases between. The CDR3 consists of 15 residues. CDR3 DNA: TGTGCCTGGAGTGTCAGACCCAGGGTCGGCCATGAGCAGTTCTTC. Protein product: CAWSVRPRVGHEQFF.

The J gene is TRBJ2-3, the V gene TRBV7-2; D not certain. V lost 3 bases and J 2 bases, leaving 6 bases between the germline ends. CDR1 and CDR2 (germline): SGHTA, FQGNSA. CDR3 length: 13 residues. The chain's CDR3 is CASSFTATDTQYF. As DNA, the CDR3 is TGTGCCAGCAGCTTTACAGCCACAGATACGCAGTATTTT. Complete variable domain (other parts from reference TRBV7-2 and TRBJ2-3): GAGVSQSPSNKVTEKGKDVELRCDPISGHTALYWYRQSLGQGLEFLIYFQGNSAPDKSGLPSDRFSAERTGGSVSTLTIQRTQQEDSAVYLCASSFTATDTQYFGPGTRLTVL.

Written as DNA, the CDR3 is TGCGCCAGCAGTCGAAAGACCCAGTACTTC. This translates into CASSRKTQYF. The V and J genes are TRBV23-1 and TRBJ2-5; D is unresolved. TRBV23-1 is known as an ORF, though its function is uncertain. This CDR3 spans 10 amino acids. Deletions cut 4 bases from V and 6 bases from J, with 3 bases between.

This chain links TRBV10-2 with TRBJ2-1; D remains unclear. This CDR3 spans 12 amino acids. Trimming removed 3 bases from V and 6 bases from J, with 6 bases in between. The V gene's germline CDR1 is WSHSY and CDR2 SAAADI. DNA for the CDR3: TGCGCCAGCAGTGAACTGCTCAATGAGCAGTTCTTC. This sequence encodes CASSELLNEQFF.

The sample holds a few counts of this clone. The chain is built from TRBV29-1 and TRBJ2-1, with TRBD2 matching over 7 bases. Trimming at V came to 8 bases and at J to 2 bases, leaving 9 bases not matched to a gene. The germline V gene has CDR1 SQVTM and CDR2 ANQGSEA. There are 14 residues in the CDR3. The DNA for the CDR3 is TGCAGCTGCAAGGGCGGGAGTACCTACAATGAGCAGTTCTTC. Its protein product is CSCKGGSTYNEQFF.

This clone was detected a few times. This sequence joins TRBV29-1 and TRBJ2-4, with TRBD1 identical over 9 bases. The CDR3 totals 12 residues. Trimming removed 5 bases from V and 9 bases from J; junction bases left unmatched: 5. Germline V gene lookup returns CDR1 SQVTM and CDR2 ANQGSEA. CDR3 sequence reads: CSVLGQGVIQYF. The CDR3 DNA sequence: TGCAGCGTTCTGGGACAGGGAGTCATTCAGTACTTC.

CDR3 amino acids: CASSVEGLAGEGDTQYF. The CDR3, as DNA: TGTGCCAGCAGCGTAGAAGGACTAGCGGGAGAAGGGGATACGCAGTATTTT. The V and J genes are TRBV9 and TRBJ2-3; the match to TRBD2 covers 13 bases. CDR1 is SGDLS, CDR2 YYNGEE, per germline. The CDR3 runs to 17 residues. After removal of 0 bases from V and 6 bases from J, the junction contained 7 bases not matched to a gene.

In this sample, this clone turned up a few times. CDR3: CASSPARETRLGETQYF. The CDR3 DNA reads as TGTGCCAGCAGCCCCGCCAGAGAGACACGTTTGGGAGAGACCCAGTACTTC. The chain carries TRBV9 and TRBJ2-5; unclear D gene. Trimming stripped 4 bases from V and 4 bases from J, with 23 bases between. Per germline, CDR1 SGDLS and CDR2 YYNGEE. The CDR3 consists of 17 residues.

There are a few counts of this clone. Other nucleotide sequences in the sample specify the same CDR3. J is TRBJ2-7 and V is TRBV5-1; possibly TRBD2 for D (5 bases). Germline V gene sequence: CDR1 SGHRS, CDR2 YFSETQ. The V gene lost 0 bases and the J gene lost 4 bases, with 8 bases spanning the gap. The CDR3 has 13 amino acids. CDR3 coding DNA: TGCGCCAGCAGCTTGGTGGGAGAGTACGAGCAGTACTTC. It yields the protein CASSLVGEYEQYF. The entire variable domain, with the rest obtained from reference TRBV5-1 and TRBJ2-7, is as follows: KAGVTQTPRYLIKTRGQQVTLSCSPISGHRSVSWYQQTPGQGLQFLFEYFSETQRNKGNFPGRFSGRQFSNSRSEMNVSTLELGDSALYLCASSLVGEYEQYFGPGTRLTVT.

V gene TRBV20-1 combines with J gene TRBJ2-7; D uncertain. The CDR3 is made up of 11 amino acids. V dropped 4 bases and J dropped 7 bases, with 11 bases sitting between them. Germline V gene sequence: CDR1 DFQATT, CDR2 SNEGSKA (reference sequence). Written as DNA, the CDR3 is TGCAGTGCTAAGGACCACTCAGAGCAGTACTTC. Its translation is CSAKDHSEQYF.

The V call is TRBV4-2, the J call TRBJ2-3, with 7 nucleotides matching TRBD2. Germline lookup yields CDR1 LGHNA and CDR2 YNFKEQ. The CDR3 extends over 16 amino acids. V trimming: 0 bases; J trimming: 0 bases; junction bases outside the gene matches: 3. The CDR3 is CASSQDRGSSTDTQYF. The CDR3, as DNA: TGTGCCAGCAGCCAAGACCGCGGGAGTAGCACAGATACGCAGTATTTT.

The rearrangement joins TRBV29-1 to TRBJ2-3; TRBD1 might be the D (5 bases). Looked up from germline, CDR1 is SQVTM and CDR2 is ANQGSEA. The germline V and J ends were trimmed by 0 bases and 8 bases, with 18 bases remaining between them. CDR3 length: 15 amino acids. DNA for the CDR3: TGCAGCGTTGAAGAAGGTACAGGATACCCCGCTACGCAGTATTTT. Protein product: CSVEEGTGYPATQYF.

This clone was counted a few times. V gene TRBV10-3 combines with J gene TRBJ2-5, with D possibly TRBD1 on 6 matching bases. Germline V gives CDR1 ENHRY, CDR2 SYGVKD. This CDR3 is built from 15 residues. Trimming pared 0 bases from V and 4 bases from J, leaving 12 bases between. CDR3 loop: CAISESTGWRETQYF. Written as DNA, the CDR3 is TGTGCCATCAGTGAGTCGACAGGCTGGAGAGAGACCCAGTACTTC.

This clone was observed a few times. The rearrangement joins TRBV7-2 to TRBJ1-2, with 9 positions matching TRBD1. CDR3 length: 12 amino acids. The trim removed 4 bases at V and 7 bases at J, leaving 1 base unmatched. Germline CDR1 SGHTA, CDR2 FQGNSA. The CDR3 reads CASSWTGAGYTF. The CDR3 DNA sequence: TGTGCCAGCAGCTGGACAGGGGCTGGCTACACCTTC.

This chain uses TRBV28 with TRBJ2-3; D is undetermined. Trimming stripped 6 bases from V and 2 bases from J, with 9 bases between. The CDR3 covers 13 residues. CDR1 MDHEN and CDR2 SYDVKM come from the germline V gene. The CDR3 sequence: CASSPVTTDTQYF. The CDR3 DNA is TGTGCCAGCAGCCCCGTGACCACAGATACGCAGTATTTT.

The chain carries TRBV9 and TRBJ2-5, with 7 bases fitting TRBD1. V shed 0 bases, J shed 2 bases, and the junction held 7 bases outside the gene matches. The CDR3 runs 16 residues. CDR1 is SGDLS and CDR2 is YYNGEE in the germline V gene. CDR3 residues: CASSVGARGQQETQYF. The CDR3 region has the DNA TGTGCCAGCAGCGTAGGAGCGAGGGGACAGCAAGAGACCCAGTACTTC.

This chain uses TRBV4-3 with TRBJ2-7, with a weak D call TRBD1 (7 bases). V gave up 0 bases and J gave up 3 bases, with 18 bases separating them. The CDR3 has 17 residues. Per the germline V gene, CDR1 is LGHNA and CDR2 is YSLEER. In nucleotides, the CDR3 is TGCGCCAGCAGCCAAGAGGAGGGCCCGGGACAGTTCTACGAGCAGTACTTC. It yields the protein CASSQEEGPGQFYEQYF.

V is TRBV27 and J is TRBJ2-3; 9 bases agree with TRBD1. V shed 2 bases, J shed 6 bases, and the junction held 3 bases outside the gene matches. The V gene's germline CDR1 is MNHEY and CDR2 SMNVEV (reference sequence). This CDR3 contains 14 residues. CDR3 in amino acids: CASSLAGTGDTQYF. The CDR3 DNA follows: TGTGCCAGCAGTTTAGCAGGGACAGGGGATACGCAGTATTTT.

This clone was observed a few times. The chain recombines TRBV4-3 with TRBJ2-2, with 8 nucleotides matching TRBD2. This CDR3 is 18 amino acids long. CDR1 and CDR2 (germline): LGHNA, YSLEER. Losses at the gene ends were 1 base for V and 2 bases for J; bases not matched to a gene: 9. CDR3: CASSQVFVSGDNTGELFF. CDR3 coding DNA: TGCGCCAGCAGCCAAGTGTTTGTTAGCGGGGATAACACCGGGGAGCTGTTTTTT.

This clone has just a few counts. The V and J genes are TRBV18 and TRBJ2-5, with D unresolved. CDR3 length: 16 residues. Trimming removed 3 bases at V and 2 bases at J, with 16 bases between. CDR1 is KGHSH and CDR2 is LQKENI in the germline V gene. The CDR3 here is CASSPPGAATQETQYF. Written as DNA, the CDR3 is TGTGCCAGCTCACCTCCAGGAGCAGCCACTCAAGAGACCCAGTACTTC. The full variable domain, completed using reference TRBV18 and TRBJ2-5, is NAGVMQNPRHLVRRRGQEARLRCSPMKGHSHVYWYRQLPEEGLKFMVYLQKENIIDESGMPKERFSAEFPKEGPSILRIQQVVRGDSAAYFCASSPPGAATQETQYFGPGTRLLVL.

CDR3 nucleotides: TGTGCCAGCAGCGCGAGACTAGCACCCAGAGGGGTGGAGACCCAGTACTTC. It translates to CASSARLAPRGVETQYF. The genes are TRBV9 and TRBJ2-5; TRBD2 matches 7 bases. CDR1 is SGDLS and CDR2 is YYNGEE in the germline V gene. The CDR3 has 17 residues. With 3 bases clipped from V and 5 bases from J, the junction kept 16 bases outside the gene matches.

This clone appeared a few times. V is TRBV9 and J is TRBJ2-1; 10 bases agree with TRBD2. The CDR3 loop spans 14 amino acids. The V segment lost 4 bases and the J segment 7 bases; nucleotides outside the gene matches: 5. Looked up from germline, CDR1 is SGDLS and CDR2 is YYNGEE. The CDR3 sequence is CASSTQTSGNEQFF. CDR3 DNA: TGTGCCAGCAGCACTCAGACTAGCGGGAATGAGCAGTTCTTC. The full variable domain, completed using reference TRBV9 and TRBJ2-1, is DSGVTQTPKHLITATGQRVTLRCSPRSGDLSVYWYQQSLDQGLQFLIQYYNGEERAKGNILERFSAQQFPDLHSELNLSSLELGDSALYFCASSTQTSGNEQFFGPGTRLTVL.